The source of this T cell receptor (beta chain) is a study of T cell responses to AZD1222 COVID-19 vaccine. In its sample, this clone was seen once. Measured with immunoSEQ multiplex PCR; TCRdb has only the in-frame clones, and not every one. This table holds 95,000 to 110,000 clones, around 90% found once. The CDR3 runs to 16 residues. V gave up 7 bases and J gave up 3 bases; unmatched junction bases: 9. The germline CDR1 and CDR2 sequences are LNHDA and SQIVND (reference sequence). Sequencing used peripheral blood, obtained on day 0 of AZD1222 vaccination. V and J are TRBV19 and TRBJ1-1; TRBD1 matches at 12 bases. This TCR came from an adult in good health. Here the CDR3 reads CASTRGTGGPYTEAFF. The CDR3 nucleotides read TGTGCCAGTACACGTGGGACAGGGGGCCCTTACACTGAAGCTTTCTTT.